This TCR beta chain stems from a study of blood T cell repertoires in COVID-19. In the original analysis: Amplification of reference gene primers provided the estimated nucleated cell counts. The protocol was immunoSEQ multiplex PCR, while the TCRdb copy is restricted to in-frame clones and leaves out a portion. V and J calls and clone size follow that table, whereas D and trimming were derived from the DNA. The sample records 95,000 to 150,000 clones, 85% being singletons. Germline V gene data show CDR1 as MNHEY and CDR2 as SMNVEV (reference sequence). V shed 4 bases and J shed 0 bases, with 3 bases lying between them. The CDR3 has 12 amino acids.

This receptor was identified in an older man with acute or convalescent COVID-19. The chain couples TRBV27 to TRBJ2-5, with D uncertain. The sequenced sample consisted of peripheral blood. DNA for the CDR3: TGTGCCAGCAGTTCGTACCAAGAGACCCAGTACTTC. Translated, it gives CASSSYQETQYF.